The rows below give T cell receptor beta chains drawn from one sample of a study of blood T cell repertoires in COVID-19. Sequenced by immunoSEQ multiplex PCR; TCRdb stores in-frame clones only, minus some. The sample holds 200,000 to 250,000 clones, 83% seen once. Material for sequencing was peripheral blood. Receptors were obtained from a woman in her 30s with COVID-19, enrolled during active disease. CDR3s include the opening cysteine and the closing phenylalanine or tryptophan. The order of the fields is D gene, V gene, clone size, J gene, CDR3 protein, CDR3 DNA. The D gene is left open where the match is weak. Clone size is shown for a subset of rows, as once, few, many or a class of expanded clone.

d_gene: TRBD2; v_gene: TRBV7-9; abundance: few; j_gene: TRBJ2-1; CDR3aa: CASSPPGGAGARSNEQFF; CDR3nt: TGTGCCAGCAGCCCCCCAGGTGGGGCGGGAGCGAGATCGAATGAGCAGTTCTTC
d_gene: .; v_gene: TRBV15; abundance: .; j_gene: TRBJ1-3; CDR3aa: CATTGSSGNTIYF; CDR3nt: TGTGCCACCACAGGGTCCTCTGGAAACACCATATATTTT
d_gene: .; v_gene: TRBV9; abundance: .; j_gene: TRBJ1-5; CDR3aa: CASSPDSHRQPQHF; CDR3nt: TGTGCCAGCAGCCCGGACAGTCATCGGCAGCCCCAGCATTTT
d_gene: .; v_gene: TRBV6-2/TRBV6-3; abundance: few; j_gene: TRBJ2-7; CDR3aa: CASSLTGYEQYF; CDR3nt: TGTGCCAGCAGTTTGACAGGCTACGAGCAGTACTTC
d_gene: .; v_gene: TRBV6-5; abundance: .; j_gene: TRBJ2-1; CDR3aa: CASSMDSYNEQFF; CDR3nt: TGTGCCAGCAGTATGGACAGTTACAATGAGCAGTTCTTC
d_gene: .; v_gene: TRBV19; abundance: .; j_gene: TRBJ1-3; CDR3aa: CASSILEPSGNTIYF; CDR3nt: TGTGCCAGTAGTATCCTGGAGCCATCTGGAAACACCATATATTTT
d_gene: .; v_gene: TRBV14; abundance: .; j_gene: TRBJ2-1; CDR3aa: CASSQDDLSGNNEQFF; CDR3nt: TGTGCCAGCAGCCAAGATGATCTTAGCGGAAACAATGAGCAGTTCTTC
d_gene: .; v_gene: TRBV5-1; abundance: .; j_gene: TRBJ1-1; CDR3aa: CASSLAPGMNTEAFF; CDR3nt: TGCGCCAGCAGCTTGGCCCCAGGAATGAACACTGAAGCTTTCTTT
d_gene: .; v_gene: TRBV2; abundance: .; j_gene: TRBJ1-2; CDR3aa: CASIPGVGYGYTF; CDR3nt: TGTGCCAGCATTCCCGGGGTAGGATATGGCTACACCTTC
d_gene: .; v_gene: TRBV4-3; abundance: .; j_gene: TRBJ2-5; CDR3aa: CASSQDGEGLETQYF; CDR3nt: TGCGCCAGCAGCCAAGATGGAGAGGGTTTGGAGACCCAGTACTTC
d_gene: .; v_gene: TRBV6-6; abundance: .; j_gene: TRBJ1-5; CDR3aa: CASRGGGNQPQHF; CDR3nt: TGTGCCAGCAGGGGGGGTGGCAATCAGCCCCAGCATTTT
d_gene: .; v_gene: TRBV5-1; abundance: .; j_gene: TRBJ1-3; CDR3aa: CASSWASGNTIYF; CDR3nt: TGCGCCAGCAGCTGGGCGTCTGGAAACACCATATATTTT
d_gene: TRBD1; v_gene: TRBV30; abundance: once; j_gene: TRBJ1-6; CDR3aa: CAWSKGQGSYNSPLHF; CDR3nt: TGTGCCTGGAGTAAGGGACAGGGGTCCTATAATTCACCCCTCCACTTT
d_gene: .; v_gene: TRBV5-4; abundance: .; j_gene: TRBJ1-1; CDR3aa: CASSLPGAQGTEAFF; CDR3nt: TGTGCCAGCAGCCTACCAGGGGCCCAGGGCACTGAAGCTTTCTTT
d_gene: TRBD1; v_gene: TRBV29-1; abundance: .; j_gene: TRBJ1-3; CDR3aa: CSVTGGGGNTIYF; CDR3nt: TGCAGCGTGACAGGGGGCGGTGGAAACACCATATATTTT
d_gene: .; v_gene: TRBV27; abundance: once; j_gene: TRBJ1-5; CDR3aa: CATGQPQHF; CDR3nt: TGTGCCACCGGTCAGCCCCAGCATTTT
d_gene: TRBD1; v_gene: TRBV24-1; abundance: .; j_gene: TRBJ1-2; CDR3aa: CATSDKRTGLSYGYTF; CDR3nt: TGTGCCACCAGTGATAAGCGGACAGGCCTATCCTATGGCTACACCTTC
d_gene: .; v_gene: TRBV27; abundance: .; j_gene: TRBJ2-3; CDR3aa: CASSTLQGIGTDTQYF; CDR3nt: TGTGCCAGCAGTACCCTCCAGGGGATAGGCACAGATACGCAGTATTTT
d_gene: .; v_gene: TRBV6-6; abundance: .; j_gene: TRBJ2-3; CDR3aa: CASTTTGLSDTQYF; CDR3nt: TGTGCCAGCACTACGACGGGACTTTCAGATACGCAGTATTTT
d_gene: .; v_gene: TRBV3-1/TRBV3-2; abundance: few; j_gene: TRBJ1-2; CDR3aa: CASSRMELPNYGYTF; CDR3nt: TGTGCCAGCAGCCGGATGGAGCTTCCTAACTATGGCTACACCTTC
d_gene: TRBD1; v_gene: TRBV20-1; abundance: .; j_gene: TRBJ1-2; CDR3aa: CSASGQGGDVSYGYTF; CDR3nt: TGCAGTGCTAGTGGACAGGGAGGAGATGTCTCATATGGCTACACCTTC
d_gene: .; v_gene: TRBV7-9; abundance: few; j_gene: TRBJ1-4; CDR3aa: CASRGGGEKLFF; CDR3nt: TGTGCCAGCAGGGGAGGGGGTGAAAAACTGTTTTTT
d_gene: TRBD1; v_gene: TRBV27; abundance: .; j_gene: TRBJ1-2; CDR3aa: CASSPSTGAGYTF; CDR3nt: TGTGCCAGCAGTCCCTCGACAGGGGCTGGCTACACCTTC
d_gene: TRBD1; v_gene: TRBV4-2; abundance: .; j_gene: TRBJ1-3; CDR3aa: CASSPGQGSGDTIYF; CDR3nt: TGTGCCAGCAGCCCGGGACAGGGGAGCGGGGACACCATATATTTT
d_gene: TRBD2; v_gene: TRBV27; abundance: .; j_gene: TRBJ2-3; CDR3aa: CASSFERERSTDTQYF; CDR3nt: TGTGCCAGCAGTTTCGAGCGGGAGAGGAGCACAGATACGCAGTATTTT
d_gene: .; v_gene: TRBV14; abundance: once; j_gene: TRBJ1-2; CDR3aa: CASSQEGDYYGYTF; CDR3nt: TGTGCCAGCAGCCAAGAAGGCGACTACTATGGCTACACCTTC
d_gene: TRBD2; v_gene: TRBV3-1/TRBV3-2; abundance: .; j_gene: TRBJ2-1; CDR3aa: CASSRASGGYNEQFF; CDR3nt: TGTGCCAGCAGCCGCGCTAGCGGGGGGTACAATGAGCAGTTCTTC
d_gene: TRBD1; v_gene: TRBV27; abundance: .; j_gene: TRBJ1-1; CDR3aa: CASRNIQGQGREAFF; CDR3nt: TGTGCCAGCAGAAACATCCAGGGACAGGGGCGTGAAGCTTTCTTT
d_gene: .; v_gene: TRBV7-2; abundance: once; j_gene: TRBJ1-4; CDR3aa: CASSLTGKLFF; CDR3nt: TGTGCCAGCAGCCTGACTGGAAAACTGTTTTTT
d_gene: .; v_gene: TRBV5-4; abundance: .; j_gene: TRBJ2-2; CDR3aa: CASSPRDFDTGELFF; CDR3nt: TGTGCCAGCAGCCCTCGGGACTTCGACACCGGGGAGCTGTTTTTT
d_gene: TRBD2; v_gene: TRBV28; abundance: .; j_gene: TRBJ2-7; CDR3aa: CASSLGTGLVNYQYEQYF; CDR3nt: TGTGCCAGCAGTCTTGGCACCGGACTAGTTAACTATCAGTACGAGCAGTACTTC
d_gene: .; v_gene: TRBV28; abundance: .; j_gene: TRBJ1-2; CDR3aa: CASNRVNYGYTF; CDR3nt: TGTGCCAGCAATCGCGTTAACTATGGCTACACCTTC
d_gene: .; v_gene: TRBV27; abundance: .; j_gene: TRBJ2-2; CDR3aa: CASSLLAGNTGELFF; CDR3nt: TGTGCCAGCAGTTTACTGGCGGGGAACACCGGGGAGCTGTTTTTT
d_gene: TRBD2; v_gene: TRBV3-1/TRBV3-2; abundance: .; j_gene: TRBJ2-7; CDR3aa: CASSPHLAAYEQYF; CDR3nt: TGTGCCAGCAGCCCCCATCTAGCGGCCTACGAGCAGTACTTC
d_gene: TRBD2; v_gene: TRBV7-9; abundance: few; j_gene: TRBJ2-1; CDR3aa: CASSLSRVGAGWNEQFF; CDR3nt: TGTGCCAGCAGCTTAAGTAGGGTGGGAGCGGGATGGAATGAGCAGTTCTTC
d_gene: .; v_gene: TRBV29-1; abundance: .; j_gene: TRBJ1-2; CDR3aa: CSVTGGPAYGYTF; CDR3nt: TGCAGCGTTACCGGGGGTCCGGCCTATGGCTACACCTTC
d_gene: .; v_gene: TRBV27; abundance: .; j_gene: TRBJ1-1; CDR3aa: CASSLYGGGTEAFF; CDR3nt: TGTGCCAGCAGTCTATATGGGGGGGGGACTGAAGCTTTCTTT
d_gene: .; v_gene: TRBV29-1; abundance: .; j_gene: TRBJ2-2; CDR3aa: CSVQGQNTGELFF; CDR3nt: TGCAGCGTCCAGGGACAAAACACCGGGGAGCTGTTTTTT
d_gene: .; v_gene: TRBV4-1; abundance: .; j_gene: TRBJ2-1; CDR3aa: CASSQVNWWGNRTKQFF; CDR3nt: TGCGCCAGCAGCCAAGTTAACTGGTGGGGAAACCGGACAAAGCAGTTCTTC
d_gene: .; v_gene: TRBV3-1/TRBV3-2; abundance: .; j_gene: TRBJ2-2; CDR3aa: CASSQDLRTAGELFF; CDR3nt: TGTGCCAGCAGCCAAGATCTGCGGACAGCCGGGGAGCTGTTTTTT
d_gene: .; v_gene: TRBV7-9; abundance: .; j_gene: TRBJ1-1; CDR3aa: CASSPGGMAFF; CDR3nt: TGTGCCAGCAGCCCCGGGGGGATGGCTTTCTTT
d_gene: TRBD2; v_gene: TRBV7-3; abundance: once; j_gene: TRBJ2-2; CDR3aa: CASSSSGENTGELFF; CDR3nt: TGTGCCAGCAGTTCTAGCGGGGAGAACACCGGGGAGCTGTTTTTT
d_gene: .; v_gene: TRBV28; abundance: .; j_gene: TRBJ2-7; CDR3aa: CASTSTFALGQYF; CDR3nt: TGTGCCAGCACCTCGACTTTTGCCCTAGGGCAGTACTTC
d_gene: TRBD1; v_gene: TRBV27; abundance: few; j_gene: TRBJ1-1; CDR3aa: CASSQGAGGIGTEAFF; CDR3nt: TGTGCCAGCAGCCAAGGGGCAGGGGGCATCGGCACTGAAGCTTTCTTT
d_gene: TRBD2; v_gene: TRBV2; abundance: .; j_gene: TRBJ2-7; CDR3aa: CASSEELAGAYEQYF; CDR3nt: TGTGCCAGCAGTGAAGAGCTAGCGGGAGCCTACGAGCAGTACTTC
d_gene: .; v_gene: TRBV9; abundance: .; j_gene: TRBJ2-5; CDR3aa: CASSVGAPTGQETQYF; CDR3nt: TGTGCCAGCAGCGTAGGGGCCCCCACAGGGCAGGAGACCCAGTACTTC
d_gene: .; v_gene: TRBV7-9; abundance: once; j_gene: TRBJ1-4; CDR3aa: CASSSPGSATNEKLFF; CDR3nt: TGTGCCAGCAGCTCTCCAGGTAGTGCAACTAATGAAAAACTGTTTTTT
d_gene: .; v_gene: TRBV6-5; abundance: .; j_gene: TRBJ2-7; CDR3aa: CASTPDKSYEQYF; CDR3nt: TGTGCCAGCACCCCGGACAAGTCCTACGAGCAGTACTTC
d_gene: TRBD2; v_gene: TRBV4-2; abundance: .; j_gene: TRBJ2-3; CDR3aa: CASSQDGGLGTDTQYF; CDR3nt: TGTGCCAGCAGCCAAGATGGGGGACTAGGCACAGATACGCAGTATTTT
d_gene: .; v_gene: TRBV2; abundance: .; j_gene: TRBJ1-2; CDR3aa: CASSGGSEGRSGYTF; CDR3nt: TGTGCCAGCAGTGGGGGAAGTGAGGGAAGGTCTGGCTACACCTTC
d_gene: TRBD1; v_gene: TRBV6-4; abundance: .; j_gene: TRBJ2-2; CDR3aa: CASSEQGAAGELFF; CDR3nt: TGTGCCAGCAGTGAGCAGGGGGCGGCCGGGGAGCTGTTTTTT
d_gene: .; v_gene: TRBV19; abundance: .; j_gene: TRBJ2-1; CDR3aa: CASSIFVSPTDEQFF; CDR3nt: TGTGCCAGTAGTATTTTCGTCTCCCCTACAGATGAGCAGTTCTTC
d_gene: .; v_gene: TRBV7-3; abundance: .; j_gene: TRBJ1-1; CDR3aa: CASSLIRGERTEAFF; CDR3nt: TGTGCCAGCAGCTTAATTCGGGGGGAGAGGACTGAAGCTTTCTTT
d_gene: .; v_gene: TRBV30; abundance: .; j_gene: TRBJ2-2; CDR3aa: CAWSFSRTANTGELFF; CDR3nt: TGTGCCTGGAGTTTCTCCCGGACAGCGAACACCGGGGAGCTGTTTTTT